This T cell receptor beta chain was observed in a study of STAT5B mutations in CD4+ large granular lymphocyte leukemia. Assay: immunoSEQ multiplex PCR; the TCRdb copy retains only in-frame clones and omits some. The table shows about 46,000 clones, with 65% to 85% occurring only once. This clone showed up just once. Sequenced input: CD4+ T cells from blood buffy coats. The receptor comes from a human donor in good health.

In DNA, the CDR3 is TGTGCCAGCAGTTCCGGGGGCGGGAACGAGCAGTACTTC. It is translated as CASSSGGGNEQYF. The rearrangement links TRBV6-1 to TRBJ2-7; either TRBD1 or TRBD2 may fit D (6 bases each). CDR3 length: 13 residues. The V end was cut by 5 bases, the J end by 5 bases, with 13 bases between. The germline CDR1 and CDR2 sequences are MNHNS and SASEGT.